This T cell receptor beta chain was sequenced for a study of spatial heterogeneity in lung cancer. Time point noted: sample taken at primary tumor resection. Each CDR3 protein gets one entry after TCRdb re-called the 5' RACE reads with MiXCR. The sample consists of 85,000 to 100,000 distinct CDR3 sequences, less than 15% of them appearing once. The origin of this receptor is a male donor with early-stage non-small cell lung cancer. The source was PBMCs, collected at surgery.

CDR3 in amino acids: CASSLRGQRDTEAFF. The CDR3 region has the DNA TGTGCCAGCAGCTTAAGGGGACAGAGGGACACTGAAGCTTTCTTT. This chain uses TRBV7-9 with TRBJ1-1; TRBD1 aligns across 7 bases. The CDR3 consists of 15 residues. Unmatched junction bases numbered 6, after V lost 2 bases and J lost 3 bases. Germline V lookup: CDR1 SEHNR, CDR2 FQNEAQ (reference sequence).